A single sample gave rise to the 25 T cell receptor beta chains below, sequenced in a study of blood T cell repertoires in COVID-19. TCRdb's table, derived via immunoSEQ multiplex PCR, lists solely in-frame clones and lacks some. The data hold more than 150,000 clones, with around 85% observed a single time. The sample taken for sequencing was peripheral blood. The receptors come from a man between 65 and 85 years old with active or convalescent COVID-19.

The V call is TRBV28, the J call TRBJ1-6; maybe TRBD1 (5 bases). The CDR3 length is 15 residues. CDR1 is MDHEN and CDR2 is SYDVKM in the germline V gene. The germline V and J ends were trimmed by 3 bases and 5 bases, with 11 bases remaining between them. CDR3 amino acids: CASSFSPTDNSPLHF. In nucleotides, the CDR3 is TGTGCCAGCAGTTTCTCCCCGACAGATAATTCACCCCTCCACTTT.

This clone was recorded only once. V and J are TRBV12-5 and TRBJ1-4; D gene uncertain. V was clipped by 2 bases and J by 4 bases, with 8 bases between them. The CDR3 runs to 14 residues. Germline CDR1 and CDR2: LGHNT and FRNRAP. This CDR3 reads CASGLSVLNEKLFF. As DNA, the CDR3 is TGTGCTAGTGGTTTGTCAGTTCTTAATGAAAAACTGTTTTTT. The complete variable domain, with remaining parts taken from reference TRBV12-5 and TRBJ1-4, reads DARVTQTPRHKVTEMGQEVTMRCQPILGHNTVFWYRQTMMQGLELLAYFRNRAPLDDSGMPKDRFSAEMPDATLATLKIQPSEPRDSAVYFCASGLSVLNEKLFFGSGTQLSVL.

The chain combines TRBV6-2 or TRBV6-3 with TRBJ1-6; 8 nucleotides align to TRBD1. The germline CDR1 and CDR2 sequences are MNHEY and SVGEGT. The CDR3 has 16 residues. The V gene end was trimmed by 5 bases and the J gene end by 9 bases; junction bases not matched to a gene: 12. The CDR3 DNA reads TGTGCCAGCAGTCTCGGAACGACAGGGGTTATTTCACCCCTCCACTTT. Translating gives CASSLGTTGVISPLHF.

V and J are TRBV5-1 and TRBJ1-3; D not certain. V gave up 0 bases and J gave up 4 bases, with 23 bases separating them. The germline gives CDR1 SGHRS, CDR2 YFSETQ. The CDR3 spans 19 residues. The CDR3 nucleotides are TGCGCCAGCAGCTTGGAGAGAAGCGCAACGCTCACAAGAGGAAACACCATATATTTT. Its protein product is CASSLERSATLTRGNTIYF.

In its sample, this clone was seen once. This rearrangement joins TRBV5-1 to TRBJ1-2; 8 bases agree with TRBD1. The CDR3 sequence is 13 residues long. Germline V lookup: CDR1 SGHRS, CDR2 YFSETQ. J gave up 8 bases and V 4 bases, and 7 bases lay outside the gene matches. The CDR3 region is CASSLDRGQGYTF. DNA for the CDR3: TGCGCCAGCAGCCTCGACAGGGGACAGGGCTACACCTTC. Variable domain in full (rest from reference TRBV5-1 and TRBJ1-2): KAGVTQTPRYLIKTRGQQVTLSCSPISGHRSVSWYQQTPGQGLQFLFEYFSETQRNKGNFPGRFSGRQFSNSRSEMNVSTLELGDSALYLCASSLDRGQGYTFGSGTRLTVV.

The chain joins TRBV10-3 to TRBJ2-2; the match to TRBD1 covers 8 bases. The germline V gene has CDR1 ENHRY and CDR2 SYGVKD. The junction had 13 bases not matched to a gene; V was cut back by 8 bases and J by 8 bases. The CDR3 runs 15 residues. The CDR3 nucleotides read TGTGCCATCGGTTTCAAACAGGGGGTCTCTGGGGAGCTGTTTTTT. Translating gives CAIGFKQGVSGELFF.

The V and J genes are TRBV5-1 and TRBJ2-2; the match to TRBD2 covers 11 bases. Germline CDR1 SGHRS, CDR2 YFSETQ. The trim removed 0 bases at V and 8 bases at J, leaving 3 bases unmatched. The CDR3 is 15 residues long. CDR3 in amino acids: CASSLETSGTGELFF. The CDR3, as DNA: TGCGCCAGCAGCTTGGAGACTAGCGGGACTGGGGAGCTGTTTTTT.

V usage is TRBV19 and J usage is TRBJ2-2; tentative D call: TRBD2 (6 bases). Germline V CDR1 and CDR2: LNHDA, SQIVND (reference sequence). The CDR3 spans 16 residues. V was clipped by 5 bases and J by 5 bases, with 18 bases between them. CDR3 bases: TGTGCCAGTAGTCCCGCCTTAGGGACTGGGACCGGGGAGCTGTTTTTT. Its translation: CASSPALGTGTGELFF.

This clone appeared a few times. This chain connects TRBV11-3 to TRBJ2-7; D might be TRBD2 (6 bases). V dropped 8 bases and J dropped 0 bases, with 14 bases sitting between them. Germline V gene sequence: CDR1 SGHNT, CDR2 YENEEA. The CDR3 is 14 residues long. CDR3 coding DNA: TGTGCCAGCGCCGACGGGGGAAACTCCTACGAGCAGTACTTC. Translating it yields CASADGGNSYEQYF.

The CDR3 protein is CASSLAISGNTIYF. The CDR3, as DNA: TGTGCCAGCAGCTTGGCCATTTCGGGAAACACCATATATTTT. This rearrangement joins TRBV11-2 to TRBJ1-3; D gene unclear. The CDR3 sequence is 14 residues long. Germline lookup yields CDR1 SGHAT and CDR2 FQNNGV. Trimming took off 3 bases at V and 4 bases at J, with 10 bases between the two ends.

This clone was counted once. This rearrangement joins TRBV4-2 to TRBJ2-1; 8 bases map to TRBD2. The J segment lost 5 bases and the V segment lost 2 bases, leaving 5 bases of the junction unmatched. Per the germline V gene, CDR1 is LGHNA and CDR2 is YNFKEQ. This CDR3 is 15 amino acids long. The chain's CDR3 is CASSQSSGTNNEQFF. The CDR3 region has the DNA TGTGCCAGCAGCCAAAGTAGCGGGACCAACAATGAGCAGTTCTTC.

The chain uses TRBV7-9 and TRBJ2-7; 8 nucleotides align to TRBD1. J gave up 5 bases and V 8 bases, and 8 bases lay outside the gene matches. In germline, CDR1 is SEHNR, CDR2 FQNEAQ (reference sequence). The length of the CDR3 is 13 residues. CDR3 coding DNA: TGTGCCAGCGTAGACAGGGGCGACGACGAGCAGTACTTC. Its protein is CASVDRGDDEQYF. Using reference TRBV7-9 and TRBJ2-7 for the parts outside the CDR3, the full variable domain is DTGVSQNPRHKITKRGQNVTFRCDPISEHNRLYWYRQTLGQGPEFLTYFQNEAQLEKSRLLSDRFSAERPKGSFSTLEIQRTEQGDSAMYLCASVDRGDDEQYFGPGTRLTVT.

The rearrangement uses TRBV5-1 and TRBJ2-3; 12 positions match TRBD2. Germline V gene data show CDR1 as SGHRS and CDR2 as YFSETQ. Trimming took 0 bases from V and 4 from J; bases not matched to a gene: 3. The CDR3 is 16 residues long. The CDR3 DNA reads as TGCGCCAGCAGCTTGGGCGGACTAGCGGGGTCAGATACGCAGTATTTT. It translates to CASSLGGLAGSDTQYF.

The table lists this clone with a few counts. V and J are TRBV5-1 and TRBJ2-3, with D tentatively TRBD2 (6 bases). V was pared by 4 bases and J by 2 bases, with 11 bases between. CDR1 SGHRS and CDR2 YFSETQ come from the germline V gene. CDR3 length: 14 residues. The CDR3 DNA sequence: TGCGCCAGCAGCGCAGGGACTGTCACAGATACGCAGTATTTT. Protein product: CASSAGTVTDTQYF.

V is TRBV7-2 and J is TRBJ1-2; 9 nucleotides agree with TRBD1. This CDR3 spans 15 amino acids. The germline gives CDR1 SGHTA, CDR2 FQGNSA. J lost 4 bases, V lost 5 bases, and 8 bases had no gene match. The chain's CDR3 is CASSLTSGQGYGYTF. CDR3 in DNA: TGTGCCAGCAGCCTGACCTCGGGACAGGGCTATGGCTACACCTTC.

The rearrangement links TRBV27 to TRBJ2-5; a weak D match, TRBD2 (6 bases). The CDR3 is made up of 16 amino acids. CDR1 is MNHEY, CDR2 SMNVEV, per germline (reference sequence). The ends were cut back, 5 bases at V and 1 base at J, with 17 bases in the middle. The CDR3 here is CASSPGTVKVQETQYF. CDR3 bases: TGTGCCAGCAGTCCTGGGACTGTGAAAGTCCAAGAGACCCAGTACTTC.

The chain combines TRBV3-1 (or the pseudogene TRBV3-2) with TRBJ1-3; 7 positions agree with TRBD1. Germline loops: CDR1 LGHDT, CDR2 YNNKEL (reference sequence). This CDR3 is built from 18 residues. Unmatched junction bases numbered 14, after V lost 6 bases and J lost 0 bases. The CDR3 DNA sequence: TGTGCCAGCAGTCCCCGCCTAACAGGGGTTCCCTCTGGAAACACCATATATTTT. Residues: CASSPRLTGVPSGNTIYF.

The chain is built from TRBV5-1 and TRBJ1-1; tentative D call: TRBD1 (6 bases). The CDR3 contains 13 residues. Trimming cost V 4 bases and J 1 base, with 8 bases left between them. CDR1 and CDR2 from the germline V gene are SGHRS and YFSETQ. The CDR3 bases are TGCGCCAGCAGCAAGGGACAGAACACTGAAGCTTTCTTT. Protein: CASSKGQNTEAFF.

J is TRBJ2-2 and V is TRBV5-1; D perhaps matches TRBD1 (7 bases). Germline V gene lookup returns CDR1 SGHRS and CDR2 YFSETQ. Trimming removed 0 bases at V and 4 bases at J, with 10 bases between. This CDR3 spans 15 amino acids. The CDR3 region is CASSLGGTVTGELFF. CDR3 sequence (DNA): TGCGCCAGCAGCTTGGGCGGGACAGTCACCGGGGAGCTGTTTTTT. The full variable domain, completed using reference TRBV5-1 and TRBJ2-2, is KAGVTQTPRYLIKTRGQQVTLSCSPISGHRSVSWYQQTPGQGLQFLFEYFSETQRNKGNFPGRFSGRQFSNSRSEMNVSTLELGDSALYLCASSLGGTVTGELFFGEGSRLTVL.

The J gene is TRBJ1-2, the V gene TRBV12-3 or TRBV12-4; the D is unclear. The CDR3 spans 12 residues. V was pared by 8 bases and J by 5 bases, with 12 bases between. Here the CDR3 DNA reads TGTGCCAGCGGACTACAGTTATATGGCTACACCTTC. Its protein is CASGLQLYGYTF.

The chain couples TRBV15 to TRBJ2-2; 7 bases fit TRBD1. Germline V gene sequence: CDR1 LNHNV, CDR2 YYDKDF (reference sequence). J was trimmed by 5 bases and V by 2 bases; bases with no gene match: 8. CDR3 length: 16 residues. The CDR3 reads CATSRFRGLGTGELFF. For the CDR3, the DNA is TGTGCCACCAGCAGATTCAGGGGGTTAGGGACCGGGGAGCTGTTTTTT. Combining the CDR3 with reference TRBV15 and TRBJ2-2 gives the whole variable domain DAMVIQNPRYQVTQFGKPVTLSCSQTLNHNVMYWYQQKSSQAPKLLFHYYDKDFNNEADTPDNFQSRRPNTSFCFLDIRSPGLGDTAMYLCATSRFRGLGTGELFFGEGSRLTVL.

CDR3 nucleotides: TGTGCCAGCAGTTTAGGGACTTCTCGGTTCTTC. It is translated as CASSLGTSRFF. This chain joins TRBV12-3 or TRBV12-4 and TRBJ2-1; tentatively, D is TRBD2 (5 bases). CDR3 length: 11 residues. The V end lost 1 base, the J end lost 15 bases, and 10 bases lay between the germline ends.

This clone was counted only a few times. This sequence joins TRBV6-4 and TRBJ1-2; D gene ambiguous. Germline CDR1 and CDR2: MRHNA and SNTAGT. The CDR3 loop spans 15 amino acids. The V end was cut by 0 bases, the J end by 8 bases, with 16 bases between. For the CDR3, the DNA is TGTGCCAGCAGTGACTCTTGGGGAGCCCCGATGGGCTACACCTTC. It specifies CASSDSWGAPMGYTF.

This clone showed up just a few times. The J gene is TRBJ2-1, the V gene TRBV11-2; no reliable D call. The CDR3 contains 16 residues. From germline, CDR1 is SGHAT and CDR2 FQNNGV. Trimming pared 4 bases from V and 8 bases from J, leaving 21 bases between. The CDR3 nucleotides read TGTGCCAGCAGCTCCCTCCCTTTATCTAGTGTCGATGAGCAGTTCTTC. Its translation: CASSSLPLSSVDEQFF.

This chain joins TRBV2 and TRBJ2-2, with D possibly matching TRBD1 (6 bases). The CDR3 has 14 amino acids. Trimming stripped 8 bases from V and 0 bases from J, with 10 bases between. Germline V lookup: CDR1 SNHLY, CDR2 FYNNEI. The CDR3: CASARTANTGELFF. The CDR3 bases are TGTGCCAGCGCCCGGACAGCGAACACCGGGGAGCTGTTTTTT.